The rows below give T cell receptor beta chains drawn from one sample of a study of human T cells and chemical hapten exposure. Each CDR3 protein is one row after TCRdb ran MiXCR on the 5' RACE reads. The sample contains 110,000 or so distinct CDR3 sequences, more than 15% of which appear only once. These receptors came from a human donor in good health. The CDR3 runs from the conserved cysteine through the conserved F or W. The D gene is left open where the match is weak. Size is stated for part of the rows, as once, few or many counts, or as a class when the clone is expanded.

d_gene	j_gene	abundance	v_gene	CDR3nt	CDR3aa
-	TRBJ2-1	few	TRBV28	TGTGCCAGTAATCTCCCCCTCGGGGATCGGGCCTACAATGAGCAGTTCTTC	CASNLPLGDRAYNEQFF
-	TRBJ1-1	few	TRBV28	TGTGCCAGCAGCTCCCCGGGAGTCAAATTGGAAGCTTTCTTT	CASSSPGVKLEAFF
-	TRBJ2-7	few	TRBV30	TGTGCCTGGGGGCAGGGTCCCTACGAGCAGTACTTC	CAWGQGPYEQYF
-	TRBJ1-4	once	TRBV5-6	TGTGCCAGCACCGGTGAAGAAAATGAAAAACTGTTTTTT	CASTGEENEKLFF
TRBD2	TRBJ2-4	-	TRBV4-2	TGTGCCAGCAGTCCCGGGACAGAATTTAGCGGGAGGACCAAAAACATTCAGTACTTC	CASSPGTEFSGRTKNIQYF
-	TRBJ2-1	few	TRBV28	TGTGCCAGCAGTTTTGGGGGCGCGGGCGACAATGAGCAGTTCTTC	CASSFGGAGDNEQFF
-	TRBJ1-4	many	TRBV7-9	TGTGCCAGCAGCCTCACAGGGACAACTAATGAAAAACTGTTTTTT	CASSLTGTTNEKLFF
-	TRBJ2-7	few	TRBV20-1	TGCAGTGCTAGGGAGGACAGCCCGTACGAGCAGTACTTC	CSAREDSPYEQYF
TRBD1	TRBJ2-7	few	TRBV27	TGTGCCAGCAGACAAACGGGACAGGGGACCTACGAGCAGTACTTC	CASRQTGQGTYEQYF
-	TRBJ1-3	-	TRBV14	TGTGCCAGCAGCCCAGGAGGAAACACCATATATTTT	CASSPGGNTIYF
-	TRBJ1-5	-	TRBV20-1	TGCAGTGCTCGCGGGGCGATTGGCAATCAGCCCCAGCATTTT	CSARGAIGNQPQHF
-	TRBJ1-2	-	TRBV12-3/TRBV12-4	TGTGCCAGCACCCCCGGGGGCTATGGCTACACCTTC	CASTPGGYGYTF
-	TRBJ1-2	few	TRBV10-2	TGCGCCAGCAGTCAACCGGACGCCTATGGCTACACCTTC	CASSQPDAYGYTF
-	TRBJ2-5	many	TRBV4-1	TGCGCCAGCAGCCAAGGGGGACTTCAAGAGACCCAGTACTTC	CASSQGGLQETQYF
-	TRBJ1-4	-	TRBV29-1	TGCAGCGTTGAAGGGGGGACGACTAATGAAAAACTGTTTTTT	CSVEGGTTNEKLFF
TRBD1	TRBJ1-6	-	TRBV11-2	TGTGCCAGCAGGAGACAGGGCCGAGCCTATAATTCACCCCTCCACTTT	CASRRQGRAYNSPLHF
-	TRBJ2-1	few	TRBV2	TGTGCCAGCAGTGAAGAACAGGGAGGCTACAATGAGCAGTTCTTC	CASSEEQGGYNEQFF
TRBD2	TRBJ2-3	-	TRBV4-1	TGCGCCAGCAGCGCGGGACTAGCAGCAAGCACAGATACGCAGTATTTT	CASSAGLAASTDTQYF
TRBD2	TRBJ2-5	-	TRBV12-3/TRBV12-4	TGTGCCAGCAGTTCCCTCCTTGGGGGGGAGAGGGAGACCCAGTACTTC	CASSSLLGGERETQYF
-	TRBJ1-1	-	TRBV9	TGTGCCAGCAGCGTAGCTGGCGGAAACACTGAAGCTTTCTTT	CASSVAGGNTEAFF
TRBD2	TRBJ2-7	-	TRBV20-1	TGCAGTGCTAGCTCGACTAGCGGGAGGATGTACGAGCAGTACTTC	CSASSTSGRMYEQYF
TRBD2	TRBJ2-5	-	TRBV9	TGTGCCAGCAGCGCAGGGACTAGCGGCCAAGAGACCCAGTACTTC	CASSAGTSGQETQYF
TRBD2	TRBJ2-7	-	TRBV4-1	TGCGCCAGCAGCCAAGGTGGGACTAGCGGGGCTAGCTCCTACGAGCAGTACTTC	CASSQGGTSGASSYEQYF
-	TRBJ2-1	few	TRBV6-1	TGTGCCAGCAGTGACGTGGCAGGAAACGCGAATGAGCAGTTCTTC	CASSDVAGNANEQFF
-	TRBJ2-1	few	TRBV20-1	TGCAGTGCTAGAGCACGGGAGCTCGGTAATGAGCAGTTCTTC	CSARARELGNEQFF